These T cell receptor beta chains were read from a single sample in a study of T cells in localized non-small cell lung cancer. Method: immunoSEQ multiplex PCR; TCRdb's copy keeps in-frame clones and lacks some. The sample carries 25,000 to 35,000 clones, about 80% recorded once. Material: peripheral blood mononuclear cells, obtained before any cancer treatment. These receptor sequences come from a man aged 40 to 69 with stage III lung adenocarcinoma. Each CDR3 is given with its conserved first and last residue. A D gene is named only where the DNA matches it firmly. Clone size is not always given. Where it is, it says once, few, many or a class for expanded clones.

once	TRBJ1-2	TRBV21-1	-	CASSKVDGYGYTF	TGTGCCAGCAGCAAAGTGGACGGCTATGGCTACACCTTC
few	TRBJ2-7	TRBV30	-	CAWSVAGMGSEQYF	TGTGCCTGGAGTGTAGCAGGCATGGGGTCCGAGCAGTACTTC
-	TRBJ2-5	TRBV10-1	TRBD2	CASSDSGGKETQYF	TGCGCCAGCAGTGATAGCGGGGGAAAAGAGACCCAGTACTTC
-	TRBJ1-5	TRBV5-1	-	CASHKGPNQPQHF	TGCGCCAGCCATAAGGGACCCAATCAGCCCCAGCATTTT
few	TRBJ1-5	TRBV30	-	CAWFSSGTSGQPQHF	TGTGCCTGGTTCAGTTCCGGGACCTCAGGTCAGCCCCAGCATTTT
-	TRBJ2-3	TRBV2	TRBD2	CAGGRGGTDTQYF	TGTGCCGGCGGACGGGGGGGGACAGATACGCAGTATTTT
once	TRBJ1-5	TRBV10-2	-	CASSLSEVQPQHF	TGCGCCAGCAGTCTAAGTGAGGTTCAGCCCCAGCATTTT
-	TRBJ2-2	TRBV7-8	-	CASSLLGELFF	TGTGCCAGCAGCTTATTGGGGGAGCTGTTTTTT
-	TRBJ1-4	TRBV5-1	TRBD1	CASSLGDREVEKLFF	TGCGCCAGCAGCTTAGGGGACAGGGAAGTTGAAAAACTGTTTTTT
-	TRBJ1-1	TRBV7-9	-	CASSLRRGTGSEAFF	TGTGCCAGCAGCTTACGCCGGGGTACCGGCTCTGAAGCTTTCTTT
-	TRBJ1-2	TRBV5-4	-	CASSSKDKANYGYTF	TGTGCCAGCAGCTCAAAAGACAAAGCTAACTATGGCTACACCTTC
-	TRBJ2-3	TRBV5-4	-	CASSLEGGSDTQYF	TGTGCCAGCAGCTTAGAGGGGGGGTCAGATACGCAGTATTTT
-	TRBJ2-5	TRBV6-6	-	CASNPGPYDRWYF	TGTGCCAGCAACCCGGGACCGTATGACCGATGGTACTTC
-	TRBJ2-6	TRBV4-1	-	CASSQARAGANVLTF	TGCGCCAGCAGCCAAGCCAGGGCTGGGGCCAACGTCCTGACTTTC
few	TRBJ1-6	TRBV2	-	CASRSRGGSPLHF	TGTGCCAGCAGGAGTAGGGGTGGTTCACCCCTCCACTTT
-	TRBJ1-2	TRBV11-2	-	CASTSSPRGSGYTF	TGTGCCAGCACCTCTAGCCCCCGGGGCTCGGGCTACACCTTC
once	TRBJ2-1	TRBV11-3	TRBD2	CASSLRGGWYNEQFF	TGTGCCAGCAGCTTACGGGGAGGGTGGTACAATGAGCAGTTCTTC
-	TRBJ1-5	TRBV5-1	-	CASSLAGETTPQHF	TGCGCCAGCAGCTTGGCCGGGGAGACAACGCCCCAGCATTTT
-	TRBJ2-3	TRBV5-1	-	CASSAQGPNTQYF	TGCGCCAGCAGCGCACAGGGTCCAAATACGCAGTATTTT
-	TRBJ1-5	TRBV28	-	CASSFSDQPQHF	TGTGCCAGCAGTTTCTCAGATCAGCCCCAGCATTTT
-	TRBJ1-6	TRBV19	-	CASSQGVSPLHF	TGTGCCAGTAGTCAAGGGGTCTCACCCCTCCACTTT
few	TRBJ2-5	TRBV19	TRBD1	CASSLYRGETQYF	TGTGCCAGTAGCCTATACAGGGGAGAGACCCAGTACTTC
once	TRBJ2-5	TRBV11-2	TRBD1	CASSLGQGAETQYF	TGTGCCAGCAGCTTAGGACAGGGGGCTGAGACCCAGTACTTC
-	TRBJ1-1	TRBV19	TRBD1	CASSIQQGTAFF	TGTGCCAGTAGTATCCAACAGGGGACAGCTTTCTTT
-	TRBJ1-1	TRBV7-9	-	CASRNMDTEAFF	TGTGCCAGCAGGAACATGGACACTGAAGCTTTCTTT
-	TRBJ1-1	TRBV19	-	CASSISWTVSTEAFF	TGTGCCAGTAGTATAAGCTGGACAGTCTCCACTGAAGCTTTCTTT
once	TRBJ2-3	TRBV5-1	-	CASSLISDTQYF	TGCGCCAGCAGCCTTATCTCAGATACGCAGTATTTT
-	TRBJ2-3	TRBV10-2	-	CASRPSMTTITLFTDTQYF	TGCGCCAGCAGGCCTAGCATGACAACGATCACCCTTTTCACAGATACGCAGTATTTT
few	TRBJ1-4	TRBV2	-	CASSVQKLFF	TGTGCCAGCAGTGTCCAAAAACTGTTTTTT
-	TRBJ2-7	TRBV7-6	-	CASSRMVGPYEQYF	TGTGCCAGCAGCCGAATGGTTGGGCCCTACGAGCAGTACTTC
few	TRBJ1-2	TRBV5-4	-	CATKGGFFYGYTF	TGTGCCACCAAGGGTGGTTTTTTCTATGGCTACACCTTC
-	TRBJ2-5	TRBV9	-	CASSVDWWETQYF	TGTGCCAGCAGCGTAGACTGGTGGGAGACCCAGTACTTC
-	TRBJ1-1	TRBV30	-	CAWVGTKNTEAFF	TGTGCCTGGGTGGGGACGAAGAACACTGAAGCTTTCTTT
-	TRBJ2-6	TRBV9	-	CASSSFRGPGANVLTF	TGTGCCAGCAGCTCATTCAGGGGTCCCGGGGCCAACGTCCTGACTTTC
-	TRBJ2-6	TRBV7-6	-	CASSLRTGSGANVLTF	TGTGCCAGCAGCTTAAGAACAGGGTCTGGGGCCAACGTCCTGACTTTC
-	TRBJ1-2	TRBV7-9	-	CASSPEGFRDGGYTF	TGTGCCAGCAGCCCCGAAGGGTTCAGGGATGGTGGCTACACCTTC
once	TRBJ2-2	TRBV6-6	-	CASSYGTGELFF	TGTGCCAGCAGTTACGGCACCGGGGAGCTGTTTTTT
-	TRBJ2-5	TRBV18	-	CASSPPRYQETQYF	TGCGCCAGCTCACCACCCCGGTACCAAGAGACCCAGTACTTC
-	TRBJ1-2	TRBV6-5	-	CASSYGGSSYGYTF	TGTGCCAGCAGTTACGGGGGAAGCAGCTATGGCTACACCTTC
-	TRBJ2-5	TRBV21-1	-	CGVHREDGTQYF	TGTGGAGTACACAGGGAGGATGGGACCCAGTACTTC
-	TRBJ1-2	TRBV27	TRBD1	CASSEGQHAYGYTF	TGTGCCAGCAGCGAGGGACAGCACGCCTATGGCTACACCTTC
-	TRBJ2-3	TRBV7-9	-	CASSFGGATDTQYF	TGTGCCAGCAGCTTCGGGGGCGCGACAGATACGCAGTATTTT
-	TRBJ1-2	TRBV6-5	-	CASRFQIGGYTF	TGTGCCAGCCGGTTTCAGATAGGGGGCTACACCTTC
-	TRBJ2-1	TRBV5-4	TRBD2	CASSRVSGGAYNEQFF	TGTGCCAGCAGCCGGGTTAGCGGGGGGGCTTACAATGAGCAGTTCTTC
once	TRBJ2-5	TRBV10-3	TRBD1	CAISLTGVETQYF	TGTGCCATCAGCCTGACAGGGGTCGAGACCCAGTACTTC
-	TRBJ1-4	TRBV28	-	CAVWAGALEKLFF	TGTGCCGTTTGGGCGGGGGCACTCGAAAAACTGTTTTTT
-	TRBJ2-3	TRBV27	-	CASRPRWSSTDTQYF	TGTGCCAGCAGGCCTCGGTGGTCTTCCACAGATACGCAGTATTTT
medium-sized	TRBJ2-7	TRBV11-2	TRBD2	CASSPPQRGGYEQYF	TGTGCCAGCAGTCCCCCCCAGCGGGGAGGCTACGAGCAGTACTTC
-	TRBJ1-1	TRBV6-6	-	CASRNPRLNTEAFF	TGTGCCAGCAGAAATCCACGACTGAACACTGAAGCTTTCTTT
-	TRBJ1-6	TRBV12-5	-	CASGLGANSPLHF	TGTGCTAGTGGTTTGGGAGCAAATTCACCCCTCCACTTT
-	TRBJ2-3	TRBV5-4	-	CASSLVGRGTDTQYF	TGTGCCAGCAGCTTGGTGGGAAGGGGTACAGATACGCAGTATTTT
-	TRBJ2-2	TRBV28	TRBD1	CAILDRVGTGELFF	TGTGCCATCCTGGACAGGGTGGGCACCGGGGAGCTGTTTTTT
-	TRBJ2-1	TRBV5-1	TRBD1	CASSRTGDPRYNEQFF	TGCGCCAGCAGCCGAACAGGGGACCCCCGCTACAATGAGCAGTTCTTC
few	TRBJ2-3	TRBV5-1	TRBD2	CASSFSGGADTQYF	TGCGCCAGCAGCTTCTCGGGAGGGGCAGATACGCAGTATTTT
-	TRBJ1-2	TRBV9	-	CASSVEHTRPSGYGYTF	TGTGCCAGCAGCGTTGAACATACCCGTCCTAGTGGCTATGGCTACACCTTC
-	TRBJ2-5	TRBV29-1	-	CSGQEGWATQYF	TGCAGCGGGCAGGAGGGGTGGGCGACCCAGTACTTC
few	TRBJ1-1	TRBV11-3	-	CASSLDRDTEAFF	TGTGCCAGCAGCTTAGACCGGGACACTGAAGCTTTCTTT
-	TRBJ2-3	TRBV12-2	-	CASRPIVADTQYF	TGTGCAAGTCGCCCCATTGTGGCAGATACGCAGTATTTT
-	TRBJ1-2	TRBV7-2	-	CASRKDTNYGYTF	TGTGCCAGCAGAAAAGATACTAACTATGGCTACACCTTC